The TCR beta chain under discussion was sequenced for a study of memory CD4+ T cells and cytomegalovirus serostatus. Study-wide points: Repertoires predicted CMV serostatus with median bootstrapped AUC of around 0.96.

Measured with immunoSEQ multiplex PCR; TCRdb has only the in-frame clones, and not every one. Of 35,000 to 50,000 clones in the sample, over 70% were seen once. On this clone: Its antigen is unknown.

CDR1 and CDR2 from the germline V gene are MNHNY and SVGAGI (reference sequence). The germline V and J ends were trimmed by 5 bases and 4 bases, with 15 bases remaining between them. The CDR3 runs to 15 residues. The sort gate was single viable CD3+CD4+CD8-CD45RO+ cells for memory CD4+ T cells. The specimen sequenced was memory CD4+ T cells from blood. This TCR came from an adult in good health and CMV-seronegative. The chain carries TRBV6-6 and TRBJ1-5; a possible D gene is TRBD1 (5 bases). CDR3 nucleotides: TGTGCCAGCAGTCACCGGGACCCCGGGAATCAGCCCCAGCATTTT. Protein product: CASSHRDPGNQPQHF.